Below are 4 T cell receptor beta chains sequenced from a single sample in a study of blood T cell repertoires in COVID-19. Measured with immunoSEQ multiplex PCR; TCRdb has only the in-frame clones, and not every one. Here the sample spans roughly 670,000 clones, about nine tenths being singletons. The sequencing input was peripheral blood. The receptors stem from a woman under 30 with acute or convalescent COVID-19.

This rearrangement joins TRBV10-1 to TRBJ1-5, with TRBD1 matching over 8 bases. CDR3 length: 19 residues. Germline trimming cut 3 bases from V and 0 bases from J; bases unmatched to any gene: 13. Looked up from germline, CDR1 is WNHNN and CDR2 is SYGVQD (reference sequence). The CDR3 DNA is TGCGCCAGCAGTGAAAGGGCGGGCAGGGGGCCGGATAGCAATCAGCCCCAGCATTTT. Its protein product is CASSERAGRGPDSNQPQHF.

V is TRBV2 and J is TRBJ2-3; weak D call: TRBD2 (6 bases). The CDR3 is 14 residues long. Germline CDR1 is SNHLY and CDR2 is FYNNEI. Between the trimmed V and J ends, which lost 8 bases and 0 bases, there was a span of 12 bases. CDR3 in amino acids: CASGVGRSTDTQYF. In DNA form, the CDR3 reads TGTGCCAGCGGGGTAGGGAGGAGCACAGATACGCAGTATTTT.

The CDR3 DNA reads TGCGCCAGCAGCTTGGGAGACAGGGGGCCACTCGAGCAGTACTTC. The encoded protein is CASSLGDRGPLEQYF. V and J are TRBV5-1 and TRBJ2-7, with TRBD1 matching 10 bases. Per the germline V gene, CDR1 is SGHRS and CDR2 is YFSETQ. CDR3 size: 15 residues. V trimming: 0 bases; J trimming: 6 bases; junction bases outside the gene matches: 6.

CDR3 amino acids: CASSVATGLDTQYF. CDR3 in DNA: TGTGCCAGCAGCGTAGCTACGGGATTAGATACGCAGTATTTT. V and J are TRBV9 and TRBJ2-3, with D tentatively TRBD2 (5 bases). Trimming took 0 bases from V and 5 from J, leaving 10 bases between them. Germline CDR1 and CDR2: SGDLS and YYNGEE. This CDR3 has 14 residues. Complete variable domain (other parts from reference TRBV9 and TRBJ2-3): DSGVTQTPKHLITATGQRVTLRCSPRSGDLSVYWYQQSLDQGLQFLIQYYNGEERAKGNILERFSAQQFPDLHSELNLSSLELGDSALYFCASSVATGLDTQYFGPGTRLTVL.